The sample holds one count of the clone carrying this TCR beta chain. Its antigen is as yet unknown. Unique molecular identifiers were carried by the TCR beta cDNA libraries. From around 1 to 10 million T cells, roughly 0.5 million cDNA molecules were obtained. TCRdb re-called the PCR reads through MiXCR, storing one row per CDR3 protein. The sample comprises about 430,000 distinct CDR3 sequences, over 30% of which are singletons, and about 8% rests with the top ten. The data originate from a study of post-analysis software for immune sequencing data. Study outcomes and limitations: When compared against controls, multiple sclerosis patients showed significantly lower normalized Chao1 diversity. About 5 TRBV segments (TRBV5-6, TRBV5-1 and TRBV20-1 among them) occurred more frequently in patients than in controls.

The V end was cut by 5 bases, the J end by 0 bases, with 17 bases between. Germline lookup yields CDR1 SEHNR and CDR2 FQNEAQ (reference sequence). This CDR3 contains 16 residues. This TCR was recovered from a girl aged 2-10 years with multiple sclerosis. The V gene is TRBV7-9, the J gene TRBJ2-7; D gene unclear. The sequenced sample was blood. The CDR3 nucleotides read TGTGCCAGCAGCCTGCGAGGTGGGATTCACTCCTACGAGCAGTACTTC. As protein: CASSLRGGIHSYEQYF.